The 19 T cell receptor beta chains listed next were all sequenced from one sample in a study of cytomegalovirus exposure and HLA in healthy donors. Use of 60 Vbeta and 13 Jbeta primers characterized the PCR. Sequencing was performed with immunoSEQ multiplex PCR; in TCRdb, only in-frame clones are kept and a portion is missing. This table has approximately 120,000 clones, about three quarters appearing once. Specimen: PBMCs. The receptor set was obtained from a woman aged 30 to 39 in good health and CMV-seronegative.

This chain links TRBV4-2 with TRBJ2-7; D is possibly TRBD1 (5 bases). The V gene lost 0 bases and the J gene lost 4 bases, with 10 bases spanning the gap. CDR3 length: 14 residues. The germline V gene has CDR1 LGHNA and CDR2 YNFKEQ. CDR3 nucleotide sequence: TGTGCCAGCAGCCAAGATGTAGGGGCATACGAGCAGTACTTC. This sequence encodes CASSQDVGAYEQYF.

The genes are TRBV7-3 and TRBJ2-1; 7 bases line up with TRBD1. The V and J ends lost 5 bases and 3 bases, in that order; junction bases with no gene match: 7. The V gene's germline CDR1 is SGHTA and CDR2 FQGTGA. CDR3 length: 15 residues. CDR3 DNA: TGTGCCAGCAGCCCGGGCCAGGGGGTCTACAATGAGCAGTTCTTC. Translation: CASSPGQGVYNEQFF.

The chain joins TRBV2 to TRBJ1-6, with TRBD1 identical over 8 bases. This CDR3 comprises 13 residues. Per the germline V gene, CDR1 is SNHLY and CDR2 is FYNNEI. V shed 7 bases, J shed 8 bases, and the junction held 4 bases outside the gene matches. The DNA for the CDR3 is TGTGCCAGCATGGACAGGGTCGATTCACCCCTCCACTTT. Translating it yields CASMDRVDSPLHF.

Remarks on this clone: Other DNA sequences in this sample translate to the same CDR3. The chain recombines TRBV11-2 with TRBJ2-5; possible D gene TRBD1, 5 bases. The V gene's germline CDR1 is SGHAT and CDR2 FQNNGV. The V end was cut by 4 bases, the J end by 5 bases, with 5 bases between. The CDR3 contains 11 residues. The DNA of the CDR3 is TGTGCCAGCAGCTCAGGGGAGACCCAGTACTTC. This encodes CASSSGETQYF.

The chain uses TRBV30 and TRBJ2-3, with 8 bases that match TRBD2. The V and J ends lost 7 bases and 3 bases, in that order; junction bases with no gene match: 9. The V gene's germline CDR1 is GTSNPN and CDR2 SVGIG (reference sequence). The CDR3 has 14 residues. The CDR3 spells CASTIAGPTDTQYF. The CDR3 DNA follows: TGTGCCTCCACGATAGCGGGACCTACAGATACGCAGTATTTT.

The chain uses TRBV5-4 and TRBJ2-5, with TRBD1 identical over 7 bases. Germline V gives CDR1 SGHNT, CDR2 YYREEE (reference sequence). The CDR3 spans 15 residues. V shed 3 bases and J 5 bases; nucleotides not matched to a gene: 10. In DNA form, the CDR3 reads TGTGCCAGCAGCTACTACAAGACAGGGAAGGAGACCCAGTACTTC. Its protein is CASSYYKTGKETQYF.

The chain employs TRBV6-5 and TRBJ2-7; D is perhaps TRBD1 (5 bases). CDR1 MNHEY and CDR2 SVGAGI come from the germline V gene. The CDR3 length is 13 residues. V dropped 6 bases and J dropped 5 bases, with 14 bases sitting between them. The CDR3 is CASSRWGYDEQYF. The CDR3, as DNA: TGTGCCAGCAGCCGCTGGGGCTACGACGAGCAGTACTTC.

The chain's CDR3 is CASSLGDPGELFF. CDR3 sequence (DNA): TGTGCCAGCAGCTTAGGAGATCCCGGGGAGCTGTTTTTT. The chain employs TRBV5-4 and TRBJ2-2; no definite D call. Germline assignment: CDR1 SGHNT and CDR2 YYREEE (reference sequence). V was pared by 2 bases and J by 6 bases, with 8 bases between. There are 13 residues in the CDR3.

This clone was recorded a few times. V usage is TRBV5-8 and J usage is TRBJ2-3, with D possibly TRBD2 on 6 matching bases. Germline V gene lookup returns CDR1 SGHTS and CDR2 YDEGEE. The CDR3 extends over 16 amino acids. V lost 2 bases and J 2 bases, leaving 15 bases between the germline ends. The CDR3: CASSFGDSPSTDTQYF. The CDR3 DNA follows: TGTGCCAGCAGCTTCGGGGACTCCCCTTCCACAGATACGCAGTATTTT.

This chain links TRBV28 with TRBJ2-1; 7 bases map to TRBD1. Germline CDR1 reads MDHEN; CDR2 reads SYDVKM. Trimming at V came to 6 bases and at J to 5 bases, leaving 10 bases not matched to a gene. CDR3 length: 15 residues. The CDR3 is CASSPRGTANNEQFF. CDR3 nucleotide sequence: TGTGCCAGCAGCCCGAGGGGGACAGCCAACAATGAGCAGTTCTTC.

The V and J genes are TRBV11-1 and TRBJ2-7; D unresolved. The V end was cut by 1 base, the J end by 6 bases, with 10 bases between. The CDR3 covers 13 residues. Germline V gives CDR1 SGHAT, CDR2 FQDESV (reference sequence). This CDR3 is CASSLGLGSEQYF. The CDR3 DNA reads as TGTGCCAGCAGCTTAGGGTTGGGCTCCGAGCAGTACTTC. Filled out from reference TRBV11-1 and TRBJ2-7, the complete variable domain reads EAEVAQSPRYKITEKSQAVAFWCDPISGHATLYWYRQILGQGPELLVQFQDESVVDDSQLPKDRFSAERLKGVDSTLKIQPAELGDSAMYLCASSLGLGSEQYFGPGTRLTVT.

J is TRBJ2-1 and V is TRBV6-5; no firm D call. The V gene's germline CDR1 is MNHEY and CDR2 SVGAGI. The CDR3 contains 15 residues. V lost 2 bases and J lost 0, with 8 bases in between. The CDR3 is CASSYGGPSYNEQFF. The CDR3, as DNA: TGTGCCAGCAGTTACGGCGGTCCCTCCTACAATGAGCAGTTCTTC.

The chain joins TRBV7-6 to TRBJ1-3; D not certain. The ends were cut back, 0 bases at V and 0 bases at J, with 9 bases in the middle. Germline V gene lookup returns CDR1 SGHVS and CDR2 FNYEAQ. This CDR3 has 16 amino acids. CDR3 loop: CASSLATYSSGNTIYF. The CDR3 DNA sequence: TGTGCCAGCAGCTTAGCTACTTACAGCTCTGGAAACACCATATATTTT. Full variable domain (remainder filled in from reference TRBV7-6 and TRBJ1-3): GAGVSQSPRYKVTKRGQDVALRCDPISGHVSLYWYRQALGQGPEFLTYFNYEAQQDKSGLPNDRFSAERPEGSISTLTIQRTEQRDSAMYRCASSLATYSSGNTIYFGEGSWLTVV.

Concerning this clone: One end of the junction fails to match germline, which may point to a read error. The chain combines TRBV7-3 with TRBJ2-2; 10 bases fit TRBD1. This CDR3 comprises 17 residues. Germline-derived CDR1 and CDR2 are SGHTA and FQGTGA. The CDR3, as DNA: TGTTCCAGCAGCCGGGACAGGGGATATGGGAACACCGGGGAGCTGTTTTTT. It encodes CSSSRDRGYGNTGELFF.

The DNA of the CDR3 is TGTGCCAGCAGTTACCACGGACAGCCGGTAGTTGAAAAACTGTTTTTT. This encodes CASSYHGQPVVEKLFF. This rearrangement joins TRBV6-5 to TRBJ1-4; possible D gene TRBD1, 6 bases. CDR3 size: 16 residues. CDR1 is MNHEY and CDR2 is SVGAGI in the germline V gene. The ends were cut back, 2 bases at V and 7 bases at J, with 17 bases in the middle.

The chain carries TRBV5-4 and TRBJ2-5; D perhaps matches TRBD1 (5 bases). V lost 0 bases and J lost 4, with 7 bases in between. The CDR3 is made up of 13 amino acids. Per the germline V gene, CDR1 is SGHNT and CDR2 is YYREEE (reference sequence). The CDR3 loop is CASSLGGPETQYF. The CDR3 nucleotides read TGTGCCAGCAGCTTGGGGGGCCCAGAGACCCAGTACTTC. Combining the CDR3 with reference TRBV5-4 and TRBJ2-5 gives the whole variable domain ETGVTQSPTHLIKTRGQQVTLRCSSQSGHNTVSWYQQALGQGPQFIFQYYREEENGRGNFPPRFSGLQFPNYSSELNVNALELDDSALYLCASSLGGPETQYFGPGTRLLVL.

This rearrangement joins TRBV5-4 to TRBJ2-7, with D tentatively TRBD1 (6 bases). The V end lost 4 bases, the J end lost 3 bases, and 11 bases lay between the germline ends. Germline lookup yields CDR1 SGHNT and CDR2 YYREEE (reference sequence). The CDR3 contains 13 residues. The CDR3 nucleotides are TGTGCCAGCAGCGCTAGCAGGGGCTACGAGCAGTACTTC. This codes for CASSASRGYEQYF. The full variable domain, completed using reference TRBV5-4 and TRBJ2-7, is ETGVTQSPTHLIKTRGQQVTLRCSSQSGHNTVSWYQQALGQGPQFIFQYYREEENGRGNFPPRFSGLQFPNYSSELNVNALELDDSALYLCASSASRGYEQYFGPGTRLTVT.

This chain links TRBV25-1 with TRBJ1-6, with 8 bases identical to TRBD1. Germline CDR1 and CDR2: MGHDK and SYGVNS. The CDR3 runs to 15 residues. The V and J ends lost 4 bases and 8 bases, in that order; junction bases with no gene match: 7. The CDR3 is CASSADRGVDSPLHF. Here the CDR3 DNA reads TGTGCCAGCAGTGCCGACAGGGGAGTGGATTCACCCCTCCACTTT. Filled out from reference TRBV25-1 and TRBJ1-6, the complete variable domain reads EADIYQTPRYLVIGTGKKITLECSQTMGHDKMYWYQQDPGMELHLIHYSYGVNSTEKGDLSSESTVSRIRTEHFPLTLESARPSHTSQYLCASSADRGVDSPLHFGNGTRLTVT.

This sequence joins TRBV18 and TRBJ2-5; the D is unclear. This CDR3 comprises 14 residues. V lost 6 bases to trimming and J lost 0 bases, with 11 bases between them. The germline gives CDR1 KGHSH, CDR2 LQKENI. The CDR3 nucleotides read TGTGCCAGCTCCCCTTCGTCGTACCAAGAGACCCAGTACTTC. Translating it yields CASSPSSYQETQYF.